This T cell receptor (beta chain) was retrieved from a study of cytomegalovirus exposure and HLA in healthy donors (dated by TCRdb to the late 2010s). In terms of the full investigation: According to a later analysis, one platform produced both the 120 validation repertoires and the 550 to 800 repertoires of the first cohort. To predict cytomegalovirus infection status, the study combined high-throughput TCR immunosequencing, statistical association of individual TCRs with disease status, and machine learning. A separate validation cohort of roughly 110 different subjects was used in addition to the approximately 610-subject first cohort. The study was designed to test whether signatures of past pathogen exposure could be identified by cataloging public T cell receptors.

From V the trimming removes 4 bases and from J it removes 4 bases, while the gene matches leave 3 bases of the junction unaccounted for. The CDR3 starts with the cysteine, ends with the phenylalanine, and has 14 residues. The sequence is cut down to CDR3 DNA, 42 bases in frame from base 1. From the germline V gene (reference sequence), CDR1 is SEHNR and CDR2 is FQNEAQ. Preparation of the library involved the immunoSEQ multiplex PCR assay. Processing in the source paper ran as follows. A statistical classification framework was developed to diagnose cytomegalovirus status using the catalog of TCR beta chain sequences. What TCRdb holds here is the immuneACCESS table cut down to in-frame rearrangements. Part of the clones is not present; checked against another copy, under half of the missing clones reflect an unresolved V gene, and the others are unexplained. Clone size and the V and J calls come from that table; the DNA yielded D and trimming. The sample profile shows 180,000 or so clones; about nine tenths of them were found once. 7.2% of the sample is in the top ten clones.

Separate from the approximately 700-subject first cohort, the validation cohort of about 120 subjects was the group to which the donors belonged. The full study reports these points: The classifier was reported to diagnose cytomegalovirus status with high specificity and sensitivity in both the original and validation cohorts. All 120 or so repertoires were used to score co-occurrence in the validation cohort in a later analysis, because that analysis had no HLA typing for the cohort. Across donors, most TCR sequences were observed very rarely, whereas some public TCRs were present in many individuals. A few of the identified cytomegalovirus-associated TCR beta chains were confirmed in vitro to be specific for cytomegalovirus antigens. Subsequent analysis determined that TCRs grouped into clusters in the first cohort also showed a tendency toward co-occurrence across the 120 validation repertoires, and approximately 93% of cluster scores exceeded 0. A total of 150 to 200 TCR beta chains were listed by the study as associated with cytomegalovirus. The authors suggested that the approach could potentially be extended to other disease states and immunological phenotypes.

Concerning this clone: This receptor's antigen is unknown. No qualities accompany the bases; no much larger clone lies one base away.

The rearrangement combines TRBV7-9 with TRBJ1-4; the central 7 bases match TRBD1. This sequence was found in a man younger than 45 in good health and CMV-seropositive. The sample was PBMCs. The CDR3 has the sequence CASSSDRINEKLFF. The DNA reads as follows: TGTGCCAGCAGCTCGGACAGGATTAATGAAAAACTGTTTTTT.